The present TCR beta chain was sequenced within a study of blood T cell repertoires in COVID-19. The length of the CDR3 is 13 residues. Trimming left V 5 bases short and J 2 bases short, with 11 bases between. CDR1 is SQVTM, CDR2 ANQGSEA, per germline. Original handling: The assay estimated nucleated cells by amplifying reference gene primers. TCRdb's copy holds only in-frame clones and misses some; the assay was immunoSEQ multiplex PCR. For V, J and clone size, that table is used; D and trimming come from the DNA. The table lists about 380,000 clones, approximately 90% of them singletons, with 1.2% in the top ten. Which cohort a participant joined came from the clinical history participants gave. Donors in Cohort 3 counted as recovered after two negative PCRs, clearance, or symptom resolution.

The specimen sequenced was PBMCs or T cells enriched from blood (not recorded which). J is TRBJ2-3 and V is TRBV29-1, with unresolved D. The clonotype originates from a woman younger than 30 who had recovered from COVID-19. The CDR3 here is CSVSDSNTDTQYF. The DNA for the CDR3 is TGCAGCGTTTCCGACTCTAACACAGATACGCAGTATTTT.